The rows below give T cell receptor beta chains drawn from one sample of a study of blood T cells in healthy people across ages. TCRdb redid the calling of the 5' RACE reads with MiXCR, one entry per CDR3 protein. Of some 1,500,000 distinct CDR3 sequences listed, 42% are singletons. Sequenced material: blood. These receptor sequences come from a woman aged 18 to 35 in good health. The CDR3 runs from the conserved cysteine through the conserved F or W. Fields, in order: clone size, V gene, J gene, D gene, CDR3 protein, CDR3 DNA. The D gene is left open where the match is weak. A clone size is listed for some rows: how often the clone was seen (once, few, many), or a class if it is expanded.

>few|TRBV6-5|TRBJ2-1|TRBD1
CASSYTTGVAYNEQFF
TGTGCCAGCAGTTACACTACAGGGGTGGCCTACAATGAGCAGTTCTTC
>.|TRBV20-1|TRBJ2-1|.
CSADRRTDYNEQFF
TGCAGTGCGGATCGCCGGACAGACTACAATGAGCAGTTCTTC
>many|TRBV29-1|TRBJ1-2|.
CSVDQGHYGYTF
TGCAGCGTTGATCAGGGACACTATGGCTACACCTTC
>.|TRBV5-6|TRBJ2-2|.
CASRPLGWGLNTGELFF
TGTGCCAGCAGGCCCCTTGGATGGGGGTTGAACACCGGGGAGCTGTTTTTT
>.|TRBV20-1|TRBJ1-5|TRBD1
CSARDRGGQGALQPQHF
TGCAGTGCTAGAGATAGGGGAGGACAGGGGGCGCTTCAGCCCCAGCATTTT
>.|TRBV4-1|TRBJ2-1|.
CASSQVKGLFF
TGCGCCAGCAGCCAAGTAAAGGGTCTGTTCTTC
>.|TRBV5-1|TRBJ1-4|.
CASSAQGAEEKLFF
TGCGCCAGCAGCGCTCAAGGGGCGGAAGAAAAACTGTTTTTT
>.|TRBV4-3|TRBJ2-7|TRBD2
CASSQDRGLAGSSYNEQYF
TGCGCCAGCAGCCAAGATAGGGGCCTAGCGGGATCCTCCTACAATGAGCAGTACTTC
>.|TRBV4-3|TRBJ2-5|.
CASSQDFQLGQTQYF
TGCGCCAGCAGCCAAGATTTCCAGCTGGGGCAGACCCAGTACTTC
>.|TRBV10-3|TRBJ1-1|TRBD1
CAISEEDRGVNTEAFF
TGTGCCATCAGTGAAGAGGACAGGGGGGTGAACACTGAAGCTTTCTTT
>.|TRBV5-6|TRBJ2-5|.
CASSWGRAALGETQYF
TGTGCCAGCAGCTGGGGCCGAGCAGCGTTGGGAGAGACCCAGTACTTC